The 10 T cell receptor beta chains given below trace back to one sample, sequenced in a study of blood T cells in healthy people across ages (dated by TCRdb to about 2015). Library construction relied on 5' RACE. TCRdb shows the sequencer as Illumina HiSeq 2500. A second PCR of roughly 6 to 12 cycles was performed with a sample-barcoded 5' primer and a J-beta primer mix. TCRdb handled the public reads itself, with Q25 trimming in fastp and clone calling in MiXCR, and kept productive beta chains. When rows share a CDR3 protein, they turn into one entry using the most common DNA and genes. The sample contains fewer than 600,000 distinct CDR3 sequences, about 27% of them found a single time. Jointly, the top ten make up under 4.5% of the sample. In addition, the sample was reused for a study of T cells of mothers and their children.

Sequencing was performed on blood. Receptors were obtained from a boy under 10 years old in good health.

In nucleotides, the CDR3 is TGTGCCACCAGCAGAGTTGGGAGGGAACCCAATGAAAAACTGTTTTTT. This encodes CATSRVGREPNEKLFF. The chain uses TRBV15 and TRBJ1-4; D not resolved. The CDR3 covers 16 residues. V was shortened by 1 base and J by 5 bases, with 14 bases between the two germline ends. Germline V gene lookup returns CDR1 LNHNV and CDR2 YYDKDF (reference sequence).

This clonotype appeared a few times. This chain links TRBV9 with TRBJ1-2; possible D gene TRBD1, 6 bases. The CDR3 contains 15 residues. CDR1 and CDR2 (germline): SGDLS, YYNGEE. V lost 5 bases and J lost 0, with 14 bases in between. CDR3 amino acids: CASSYGQRANYGYTF. The DNA of the CDR3 is TGTGCCAGCAGTTACGGACAGCGCGCTAACTATGGCTACACCTTC.

This clonotype has only a few counts. V gene TRBV3-1 combines with J gene TRBJ1-4, with unresolved D. The length of the CDR3 is 13 residues. Germline lookup yields CDR1 LGHDT and CDR2 YNNKEL (reference sequence). Deletions cut 0 bases from V and 4 bases from J, with 3 bases between. The CDR3 loop is CASSQELNEKLFF. The CDR3 DNA reads TGTGCCAGCAGCCAAGAACTTAATGAAAAACTGTTTTTT.

This clonotype was seen a handful of times. The chain recombines TRBV11-3 with TRBJ2-3; 9 positions agree with TRBD1. V gave up 5 bases and J gave up 4 bases; unmatched junction bases: 4. CDR1 and CDR2 (germline): SGHNT, YENEEA. The CDR3 covers 14 residues. Here the CDR3 DNA reads TGTGCCAGCAGCCTCGGGACAGGGCCAGATACGCAGTATTTT. Amino acid sequence: CASSLGTGPDTQYF. Full variable domain (remainder filled in from reference TRBV11-3 and TRBJ2-3): EAGVVQSPRYKIIEKKQPVAFWCNPISGHNTLYWYLQNLGQGPELLIRYENEEAVDDSQLPKDRFSAERLKGVDSTLKIQPAELGDSAVYLCASSLGTGPDTQYFGPGTRLTVL.

This clonotype was detected only a few times. The rearrangement uses TRBV7-9 and TRBJ1-2; 10 bases agree with TRBD1. CDR3 size: 13 residues. The J segment lost 4 bases and the V segment lost 6 bases, leaving 2 bases of the junction unmatched. CDR1 is SEHNR and CDR2 is FQNEAQ in the germline V gene (reference sequence). CDR3 sequence: CASRTGGSYGYTF. The CDR3 coding sequence is TGTGCCAGCAGGACAGGGGGCAGCTATGGCTACACCTTC. Full variable domain (remainder filled in from reference TRBV7-9 and TRBJ1-2): DTGVSQNPRHKITKRGQNVTFRCDPISEHNRLYWYRQTLGQGPEFLTYFQNEAQLEKSRLLSDRFSAERPKGSFSTLEIQRTEQGDSAMYLCASRTGGSYGYTFGSGTRLTVV.

This clonotype was detected a few times. The chain uses TRBV29-1 and TRBJ1-2; possibly TRBD1 for D (6 bases). CDR3 size: 14 residues. From germline, CDR1 is SQVTM and CDR2 ANQGSEA. V lost 2 bases and J lost 6, with 16 bases in between. The DNA for the CDR3 is TGCAGCGTTGAATTGACAGGCCTGGTGCATGGCTACACCTTC. Its protein is CSVELTGLVHGYTF.

This clonotype was counted only a few times. This rearrangement joins TRBV9 to TRBJ1-1; D may be TRBD1 (5 bases). Trimming shortened V by 0 bases and J by 10 bases, and 13 bases separated the two germline ends. Germline CDR1 reads SGDLS; CDR2 reads YYNGEE. There are 13 residues in the CDR3. CDR3 sequence: CASSVVTGRGAFF. In DNA, the CDR3 is TGTGCCAGCAGCGTAGTAACAGGACGCGGAGCTTTCTTT.

The rearrangement links TRBV3-1 to TRBJ2-5, with TRBD2 matching 13 bases. The J call may be mistaken, given a closer DNA end match to TRBJ2-1. From germline, CDR1 is LGHDT and CDR2 YNNKEL (reference sequence). The CDR3 totals 15 residues. The chain's CDR3 is CASSLGLAGVSEQFF. In DNA form, the CDR3 reads TGTGCCAGCAGCTTAGGACTAGCGGGAGTTTCTGAGCAGTTCTTC.

The chain has TRBV7-8 and TRBJ2-7; the D gene is possibly TRBD1 (5 bases). Germline values: CDR1 SGHVS, CDR2 FQNEAQ. Trimming pared 3 bases from V and 2 bases from J, leaving 17 bases between. This CDR3 is 16 amino acids long. CDR3 region: CASSFFAGMPTYEQYF. The DNA of the CDR3 is TGTGCCAGCAGCTTTTTTGCAGGGATGCCTACCTACGAGCAGTACTTC. Variable domain in full (rest from reference TRBV7-8 and TRBJ2-7): GAGVSQSPRYKVAKRGQDVALRCDPISGHVSLFWYQQALGQGPEFLTYFQNEAQLDKSGLPSDRFFAERPEGSVSTLKIQRTQQEDSAVYLCASSFFAGMPTYEQYFGPGTRLTVT.

The chain combines TRBV7-2 with TRBJ1-2; 9 nucleotides align to TRBD1. The CDR3 is made up of 13 amino acids. V lost 4 bases and J lost 11; bases outside the gene matches: 8. Germline CDR1 is SGHTA and CDR2 is FQGNSA. CDR3 nucleotide sequence: TGTGCCAGCAGCTCGACAGGGGGGAGGTCGTACACCTTC. It translates to CASSSTGGRSYTF.